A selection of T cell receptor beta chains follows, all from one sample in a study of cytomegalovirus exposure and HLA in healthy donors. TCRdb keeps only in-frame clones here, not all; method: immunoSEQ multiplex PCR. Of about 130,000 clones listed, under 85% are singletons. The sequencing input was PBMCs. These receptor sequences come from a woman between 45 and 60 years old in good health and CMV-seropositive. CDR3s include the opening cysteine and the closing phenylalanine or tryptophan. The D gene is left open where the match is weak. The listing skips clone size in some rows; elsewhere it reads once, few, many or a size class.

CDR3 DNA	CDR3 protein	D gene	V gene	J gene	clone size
TGTGCCAGCAGTCCGAGCGGAAACCAGGAGACCCAGTACTTC	CASSPSGNQETQYF	NA	TRBV6-5	TRBJ2-5	NA
TGTGCCAGCAGCACATCGAGGACAGGGGAAGGGTACTCTGGAAACACCATATATTTT	CASSTSRTGEGYSGNTIYF	TRBD1	TRBV7-8	TRBJ1-3	NA
TGTGCCAGCAGCTTAGCAATTGCGGGGAACACTGAAGCTTTCTTT	CASSLAIAGNTEAFF	NA	TRBV7-2	TRBJ1-1	NA
TGTGCCAGCACCCGTGACCTAGGGAACACCGGGGAGCTGTTTTTT	CASTRDLGNTGELFF	NA	TRBV7-9	TRBJ2-2	NA
TGTGCCAGCAGCCGACCAGGGGGCGCAGGTGGCTACACCTTC	CASSRPGGAGGYTF	TRBD1	TRBV7-8	TRBJ1-2	NA
TGTGCCAGCAGCTTAGTCAGATACGAGCAGTACTTC	CASSLVRYEQYF	NA	TRBV7-2	TRBJ2-7	NA
TGCGCCAGCAGCTTGTCTAGCGGGGGTAGGAATGAGCAGTTCTTC	CASSLSSGGRNEQFF	TRBD2	TRBV5-1	TRBJ2-1	once
TGTGCCAGCAGCGGCAGGACAGGGGGCCACGAGATAAATAATTCACCCCTCCACTTT	CASSGRTGGHEINNSPLHF	TRBD1	TRBV7-9	TRBJ1-6	NA
TGTGCCAGCAGCCCGAGCGTGACAGGGACGGCCGGGGAGCTGTTTTTT	CASSPSVTGTAGELFF	TRBD1	TRBV7-9	TRBJ2-2	few
TGTGCCAGCAGCTTAGATCGGGTAGGTAGTTACGATCAGCCCCAGCATTTT	CASSLDRVGSYDQPQHF	NA	TRBV11-2	TRBJ1-5	NA
TGTGCCAGCAGTGATGAAACGGGGGGGGTATTAGATACGCAGTATTTT	CASSDETGGVLDTQYF	TRBD2	TRBV2	TRBJ2-3	few
TGTGCCTGGAGTAAATCGGGATACTCTGGAAACACCATATATTTT	CAWSKSGYSGNTIYF	NA	TRBV30	TRBJ1-3	NA
TGTGCCAGCAGTTGTATAGGCGGGGCGGGCATTCAGTACTTC	CASSCIGGAGIQYF	NA	TRBV6-8	TRBJ2-4	NA
TGTGCCAGCAGTCAGAGACAGGGCCAAGAGACCCAGTACTTC	CASSQRQGQETQYF	TRBD1	TRBV28	TRBJ2-5	NA
TGTGCCAGCAGCTCTGGGACAAGACTAGCCAAAAACATTCAGTACTTC	CASSSGTRLAKNIQYF	NA	TRBV5-8	TRBJ2-4	NA